A selection of T cell receptor beta chains follows, all from one sample in a study of T cells after somatic rescue of genetic block. Produced via immunoSEQ multiplex PCR; TCRdb's table is partial and in-frame only. This table holds 13,000 to 15,000 clones, under 75% found once. Sample: peripheral blood mononuclear cells (PBMCs). The source of these receptors is a boy under 18. Both conserved end residues are part of each CDR3. The D gene is left open where the match is weak. The size of a clone is reported for some rows only, either as once, few or many, or as a class for expanded clones.

>NA|NA|TRBV25-1|TRBJ2-7
CASSEGGYEQYF
TGTGCCAGCAGTGAGGGTGGATACGAGCAGTACTTC
>NA|TRBD2|TRBV7-9|TRBJ2-2
CASSLRRGGGPGTGELFF
TGTGCCAGCAGCTTACGACGAGGCGGGGGGCCCGGCACCGGGGAGCTGTTTTTT
>large|TRBD1|TRBV18|TRBJ1-6
CASSLGQGDNSPLHF
TGTGCCAGCTCGCTGGGACAGGGCGATAATTCACCCCTCCACTTT
>NA|TRBD2|TRBV7-3|TRBJ2-1
CASSLAGGPTHEQFF
TGTGCCAGCAGCTTAGCGGGAGGGCCAACCCATGAGCAGTTCTTC
>NA|NA|TRBV6-5|TRBJ2-3
CASSSGHTQYF
TGTGCCAGCAGTTCGGGCCATACGCAGTATTTT
>few|NA|TRBV9|TRBJ1-5
CASSVGDNSNQPQHF
TGTGCCAGCAGCGTAGGTGACAATAGCAATCAGCCCCAGCATTTT
>NA|TRBD2|TRBV11-2|TRBJ2-3
CASSSPGLHTDTQYF
TGTGCCAGCAGCTCCCCGGGACTACACACAGATACGCAGTATTTT
>NA|NA|TRBV2|TRBJ2-7
CASRPGQPYEQYF
TGTGCCAGCAGACCGGGACAACCTTACGAGCAGTACTTC
>NA|NA|TRBV14|TRBJ1-6
CASSQDIGSYNSPLHF
TGTGCCAGCAGCCAAGACATCGGCTCCTATAATTCACCCCTCCACTTT
>NA|NA|TRBV2|TRBJ1-2
CASSVNRDVGDYGYTF
TGTGCCAGCAGTGTGAACAGGGATGTCGGTGACTATGGCTACACCTTC
>NA|NA|TRBV10-3|TRBJ1-1
CAITGDRMNTEAFF
TGTGCCATCACCGGGGACCGAATGAACACTGAAGCTTTCTTT
>NA|NA|TRBV5-5|TRBJ2-7
CASSVVAMEQYF
TGTGCCAGCAGCGTGGTCGCTATGGAGCAGTACTTC
>NA|TRBD1|TRBV10-3|TRBJ2-7
CAISLDRVRYEQYF
TGTGCCATCAGTTTAGACAGGGTACGGTACGAGCAGTACTTC
>NA|TRBD2|TRBV28|TRBJ2-3
CASSYASGRSTDTQYF
TGTGCCAGCAGTTATGCTAGCGGGAGAAGCACAGATACGCAGTATTTT
>NA|NA|TRBV19|TRBJ2-7
CASSIMGDKGSYEQYF
TGTGCCAGTAGTATAATGGGGGACAAAGGCTCCTACGAGCAGTACTTC
>NA|TRBD2|TRBV5-1|TRBJ2-3
CASSIAGSTDTQYF
TGCGCCAGCAGCATAGCGGGGTCCACAGATACGCAGTATTTT
>few|TRBD1|TRBV5-8|TRBJ2-3
CASSLDRGSSTDTQYF
TGTGCCAGCAGCTTAGACAGGGGGTCGAGTACAGATACGCAGTATTTT
>NA|NA|TRBV6-5|TRBJ2-1
CASSPEGDEQFF
TGTGCCAGCAGTCCGGAGGGTGATGAGCAGTTCTTC
>NA|TRBD1|TRBV5-6|TRBJ2-5
CASSLTPTGAGETQYF
TGTGCCAGCAGCTTGACCCCGACAGGGGCGGGGGAGACCCAGTACTTC
>few|NA|TRBV28|TRBJ2-7
CASSLETTEQYF
TGTGCCAGCAGTTTGGAAACGACGGAGCAGTACTTC
>NA|NA|TRBV7-5|TRBJ2-2
CARSFEPRADGELFF
TGTGCCAGAAGCTTCGAGCCCAGGGCGGACGGGGAGCTGTTTTTT
>NA|TRBD2|TRBV6-5|TRBJ2-7
CASSYSAGAYEQYF
TGTGCCAGCAGTTACTCCGCGGGGGCCTACGAGCAGTACTTC
>NA|TRBD1|TRBV5-1|TRBJ2-7
CASSSGTASDEQYF
TGCGCCAGCAGCTCCGGGACAGCCTCAGACGAGCAGTACTTC
>NA|TRBD1|TRBV18|TRBJ1-2
CASSEPGQGAYGYTF
TGTGCCAGCTCAGAACCGGGACAGGGGGCTTACGGCTACACCTTC
>few|TRBD1|TRBV29-1|TRBJ2-1
CSFYRGYNEQFF
TGCAGCTTCTACAGGGGTTACAATGAGCAGTTCTTC
>NA|TRBD2|TRBV10-3|TRBJ2-1
CAILRGDEQFF
TGTGCCATCCTCCGGGGGGATGAGCAGTTCTTC
>NA|TRBD1|TRBV11-2|TRBJ1-2
CASSSWTGGHYGYTF
TGTGCCAGCAGCTCCTGGACAGGGGGACACTATGGCTACACCTTC
>NA|NA|TRBV27|TRBJ1-5
CASRSTYLNQPQHF
TGTGCCAGCAGATCAACGTACCTGAATCAGCCCCAGCATTTT
>NA|NA|TRBV7-2|TRBJ2-5
CASSLGVTQYF
TGTGCCAGCAGCTTAGGGGTGACCCAGTACTTC